Listed below are T cell receptor beta chains from one sample, sequenced in a study of Ad26.COV2.S vaccination and SARS-CoV-2 variants. The repertoire was sequenced with immunoSEQ multiplex PCR; TCRdb's copy has only in-frame clones and lacks some. The table includes some 320,000 clones, around four fifths detected once. The sequences come from peripheral blood, collected in a trial of Ad26.COV2.S vaccine versus placebo. Receptors were obtained from a person aged 18-60 years who received the Ad26.COV2.S COVID-19 vaccine or a placebo. Each CDR3 is given with its conserved first and last residue. The D gene is left open where the match is weak. A row's size may be missing; if present it is once, few, many or a size class.

d_gene,abundance,v_gene,j_gene,CDR3nt,CDR3aa
TRBD1,-,TRBV6-1,TRBJ1-5,TGTGCCAGCAGTGAGGACAGGGGGACTCAGCCCCAGCATTTT,CASSEDRGTQPQHF
TRBD1,-,TRBV5-1,TRBJ2-7,TGCGCCAGCAGTTTCCGGGACAGGGCGTACGAGCAGTACTTC,CASSFRDRAYEQYF
TRBD1,-,TRBV19,TRBJ1-5,TGTGCCAGTACCCCTCCGGTTGGGGACAGGGTTAATCAGCCCCAGCATTTT,CASTPPVGDRVNQPQHF
-,-,TRBV3-1/TRBV3-2,TRBJ1-1,TGTGCCAGCAGCCTCGGCGATTGGGCTGAAGCTTTCTTT,CASSLGDWAEAFF
TRBD1,-,TRBV7-2,TRBJ1-2,TGTGCCAGCAGCCCAAGGACAGGGTATGGCGGCTACACCTTC,CASSPRTGYGGYTF
TRBD1,-,TRBV7-2,TRBJ2-3,TGTGCCAGCAGCCCTTACGGGTCACAGGGGACGCAGTATTTT,CASSPYGSQGTQYF
-,-,TRBV18,TRBJ1-6,TGTGCCAGCTCACCAGGGACCCCGGGCTCACCCCTCCACTTT,CASSPGTPGSPLHF
-,-,TRBV6-1,TRBJ2-7,TGTGCCAGCAGTGAAGCAGGAGCCCGTTACGAGCAGTACTTC,CASSEAGARYEQYF
-,-,TRBV5-5,TRBJ1-4,TGTGCCAGCAGCTTTGGAGGGTCTAATGAAAAACTGTTTTTT,CASSFGGSNEKLFF
TRBD2,-,TRBV7-9,TRBJ2-1,TGTGCCAGCAGCTTCGCGGGGACTAGCGGGGGAGGTGAGCAGTTCTTC,CASSFAGTSGGGEQFF
-,-,TRBV28,TRBJ1-2,TGTGCCAGCAGTTTGACCAGGGCCCGTGGCTACACCTTC,CASSLTRARGYTF
TRBD1,-,TRBV6-5,TRBJ1-2,TGTGCCAGCAGTCTGACAGGGGGCACGGTAGATGGCTACACCTTC,CASSLTGGTVDGYTF
-,once,TRBV11-3,TRBJ2-5,TGTGCCAGCAGCTTTGGGCTAGACCCGCAAGAGACCCAGTACTTC,CASSFGLDPQETQYF
-,few,TRBV14,TRBJ2-7,TGTGCCAGCAGCCAGGGGCCCCACGAGCAGTACTTC,CASSQGPHEQYF
-,-,TRBV7-3,TRBJ1-2,TGTGCCAGCAGTGGTCGGCAGGGTGATGGCTACACCTTC,CASSGRQGDGYTF
-,few,TRBV11-2,TRBJ1-1,TGTGCCAGCAGCTTAGTCGGCCTAATGAACACTGAAGCTTTCTTT,CASSLVGLMNTEAFF
TRBD2,-,TRBV28,TRBJ2-7,TGTGCCAGCAGATCAAGCGGGGGGGCCTACGAGCAGTACTTC,CASRSSGGAYEQYF
-,few,TRBV7-2,TRBJ2-2,TGTGCCAGCAGCTTAGGCCACGTGAACACCGGGGAGCTGTTTTTT,CASSLGHVNTGELFF
TRBD1,-,TRBV19,TRBJ2-2,TGTGCCAGTAGCAGGATGGGACAGGGGGCGCGAACCGGGGAGCTGTTTTTT,CASSRMGQGARTGELFF
-,-,TRBV28,TRBJ2-7,TGTGCCAGCAGTTCTCTGGCCGCAGGACCCCCCGAGCAGTACTTC,CASSSLAAGPPEQYF
TRBD1,once,TRBV5-6,TRBJ1-1,TGTGCCAGCAGCCACACCCTGATGACAGGGGGTAGGGCCACTGAAGCTTTCTTT,CASSHTLMTGGRATEAFF
-,once,TRBV7-3,TRBJ1-2,TGTGCCAGCAGCCCTACCGCCGGCTACACCTTC,CASSPTAGYTF
-,-,TRBV5-6,TRBJ2-7,TGTGCCAGCAGCCGGATAGCCTACGAGCAGTACTTC,CASSRIAYEQYF
-,-,TRBV4-1,TRBJ2-7,TGCGCCAGCAGCCAAGGGGCCGGGGCTGGGGTCTACGAGCAGTACTTC,CASSQGAGAGVYEQYF
TRBD1,-,TRBV5-4,TRBJ1-4,TGTGCCAGCAGCATCAGGGGGACTAATGAAAAACTGTTTTTT,CASSIRGTNEKLFF
TRBD1,-,TRBV5-1,TRBJ2-1,TGCGCCAGCACCCCCCGGGGACAGGCGTACAATGAGCAGTTCTTC,CASTPRGQAYNEQFF
TRBD2,-,TRBV20-1,TRBJ2-3,TGCAGTGCTAGTGGGGGGGAGGGACTCCCTAGCACAGATACGCAGTATTTT,CSASGGEGLPSTDTQYF
TRBD1,-,TRBV28,TRBJ1-5,TGTGCCAGCAGTACAGGGGTTAGCAATCAGCCCCAGCATTTT,CASSTGVSNQPQHF
-,-,TRBV28,TRBJ1-6,TGTGCCACAGTCCCTCCACGCATCTATTCACCCCTCCACTTT,CATVPPRIYSPLHF
TRBD1,-,TRBV7-9,TRBJ1-4,TGTGCCAGCAGCAAGACAGGGGTGGCAACTAATGAAAAACTGTTTTTT,CASSKTGVATNEKLFF
-,-,TRBV24-1,TRBJ1-2,TGTGCCACCAGTGATGCCGGGACGGGGAACTATGGCTACACCTTC,CATSDAGTGNYGYTF
-,-,TRBV7-9,TRBJ2-1,TGTGCCAGCAGCTCCGAAACTAGTCATGGGGCCTACAATGAGCAGTTCTTC,CASSSETSHGAYNEQFF
-,-,TRBV7-9,TRBJ1-1,TGTGCCAGCAGCGGGGTTGTAGCGAACACTGAAGCTTTCTTT,CASSGVVANTEAFF
-,-,TRBV7-9,TRBJ1-1,TGTGCCAGCAGCTCCCCGTTCGACAGTGACACTGAAGCTTTCTTT,CASSSPFDSDTEAFF
TRBD1,-,TRBV6-5,TRBJ1-2,TGTGCCAGCCATAGGGGCAGGGGGAATGGCTACACCTTC,CASHRGRGNGYTF
-,-,TRBV6-4,TRBJ1-2,TGTGCCAGCAGTGATTGGCCGGTGAAAAACTATGGCTACACCTTC,CASSDWPVKNYGYTF
-,-,TRBV28,TRBJ1-5,TGTGCCAGCAGTTTCAAAGGGGTGGGCAATCAGCCCCAGCATTTT,CASSFKGVGNQPQHF
TRBD1,-,TRBV3-1/TRBV3-2,TRBJ2-1,TGTGCCAGCAGCCATTTCGGTGGACAGGTTCCCTACAATGAGCAGTTCTTC,CASSHFGGQVPYNEQFF
-,-,TRBV2,TRBJ2-7,TGTGCCAGCTCGACAGCTTGGGAGCAGTACTTC,CASSTAWEQYF
TRBD1,-,TRBV18,TRBJ2-7,TGTGCCAGCTCACCACCGAACAGGGGCGGTAGGGACGAGCAGTACTTC,CASSPPNRGGRDEQYF
TRBD2,-,TRBV11-3,TRBJ2-5,TGTGCCAGCAGCTTAGTATCGTATAGCGGGGGGACCCAAGAGACCCAGTACTTC,CASSLVSYSGGTQETQYF
-,-,TRBV25-1,TRBJ1-2,TGTGCCAGCAGTGAATCCGTTGGGGGGGGCTACACCTTC,CASSESVGGGYTF
TRBD1,once,TRBV29-1,TRBJ1-3,TGCAGCGGAAGACAGGGGGCATCTGGAAACACCATATATTTT,CSGRQGASGNTIYF
TRBD1,-,TRBV28,TRBJ2-2,TGTGCCAGCAGTTTAAGCGACAGGGTATTGGAGAACACCGGGGAGCTGTTTTTT,CASSLSDRVLENTGELFF
TRBD2,-,TRBV6-4,TRBJ2-1,TGTGCCAGCAGGCTAGCGGGGGCCCTAAGCTCCTACAATGAGCAGTTCTTC,CASRLAGALSSYNEQFF
-,-,TRBV28,TRBJ1-5,TGTGCCAGCAGTTTAAGGAGGGGGATCCAGCCCCAGCATTTT,CASSLRRGIQPQHF
-,-,TRBV27,TRBJ1-4,TGTGCCAGCAGAACCGGGACCACAACTAATGAAAAACTGTTTTTT,CASRTGTTTNEKLFF
TRBD2,once,TRBV6-5,TRBJ2-1,TGTGCCAGCAGTTCAGCGGGGGGGCCTCACAATGAGCAGTTCTTC,CASSSAGGPHNEQFF
-,-,TRBV15,TRBJ2-1,TGTGCCACCAGCAGAGATGCGGGGCAGGGTGCCTACAATGAGCAGTTCTTC,CATSRDAGQGAYNEQFF
-,-,TRBV5-5,TRBJ2-3,TGTGCCAGCAGCTTGCGTTTGGTAACGGCTCCGGGGACAGATACGCAGTATTTT,CASSLRLVTAPGTDTQYF
TRBD1,-,TRBV5-1,TRBJ1-2,TGCGCCAGCAGCCCGTTACAGGGGGTCTATGGCTACACCTTC,CASSPLQGVYGYTF
TRBD2,-,TRBV2,TRBJ2-3,TGTGCCAGCAGTAATAGCGGGGCCTCAGGGGATACGCAGTATTTT,CASSNSGASGDTQYF
TRBD2,-,TRBV7-2,TRBJ2-3,TGTGCCAGCAGCTCCTACCCCACTAGCGGGGGAGCGAGCATGGGTACGCAGTATTTT,CASSSYPTSGGASMGTQYF
-,-,TRBV7-2,TRBJ1-2,TGTGCCAGCAGCTTACCTCGAGCCGTTTACCTCTATGGCTACACCTTC,CASSLPRAVYLYGYTF
-,few,TRBV24-1,TRBJ2-7,TGTGCCACCAGTGATTCCGACAGCCCAATCTACGAGCAGTACTTC,CATSDSDSPIYEQYF